This T cell receptor beta chain derives from a study of blood T cells in healthy people across ages. Study outcomes and limitations: Researchers said unsorted PBMCs prevented a conclusive naive versus antigen-experienced comparison. As naive T cell percentage varied, TCR beta diversity correlated strongly with it.

A J-beta primer mix and a sample-barcoded 5' primer were used in a second PCR of about 7 to 12 cycles. Through a template-switch adaptor with 12 random nucleotides, each cDNA molecule received a tag. TCRdb fed the 5' RACE reads into MiXCR, producing one record per CDR3 protein. This table holds about 970,000 distinct CDR3 sequences, 51% found once. To note about this clonotype: As yet, its antigen is unknown.

Sample: blood. The sequence was collected from a woman in her fifties or sixties in good health.

CDR3 region: CSVDTVETQYF. The DNA for the CDR3 is TGCAGCGTTGATACGGTGGAGACCCAGTACTTC. The V and J genes are TRBV29-1 and TRBJ2-5; no firm D call. The germline V gene encodes CDR1 SQVTM and CDR2 ANQGSEA. The CDR3 runs to 11 residues. Deletions cut 3 bases from V and 5 bases from J, with 7 bases between.